The 2 T cell receptor beta chains reported below all come from one sample, sequenced in a study of shared clonotypes between healthy human individuals. CD45RO-negative CD8 cells positively selected for CCR7 made up the naive population, which excluded terminally differentiated effector memory CD45RA+ cells. This table comes from immunoSEQ multiplex PCR, and its TCRdb copy is limited to in-frame clones, with some not included. The data show around 2,100,000 clones, with approximately 94% seen just once and roughly 1.2% held by the top ten. Sample: naive CD8+ T cells sorted from blood. All receptors derive from a man younger than 35 in good health.

This chain uses TRBV4-3 with TRBJ1-2; no clear D gene. Germline V CDR1 and CDR2: LGHNA, YSLEER. The V end lost 3 bases, the J end lost 0 bases, and 14 bases lay between the germline ends. This CDR3 spans 16 amino acids. The CDR3 sequence: CASSQGIRGTNYGYTF. The CDR3 coding sequence is TGCGCCAGCAGCCAGGGTATCAGAGGTACTAACTATGGCTACACCTTC.

This clone showed up just a few times. The chain carries TRBV4-2 and TRBJ2-4; 7 nucleotides match TRBD1. V shed 1 base and J 6 bases; nucleotides not matched to a gene: 3. The CDR3 is 14 residues long. CDR1 is LGHNA and CDR2 is YNFKEQ in the germline V gene. The CDR3 protein is CASSQGDSVNIQYF. Here the CDR3 DNA reads TGTGCCAGCAGCCAAGGGGACAGCGTAAACATTCAGTACTTC.